The 3 T cell receptor beta chains listed next were all sequenced from one sample in a study of CD8 T cells in ankylosing spondylitis. TCRdb fed the 5' RACE reads into MiXCR, producing one record per CDR3 protein. This sample yields about 160,000 distinct CDR3 sequences, of which 44% are seen a single time; roughly 15% belongs to the top ten. Sequencing input: synovial fluid, either unsorted or a sorted T cell fraction (not recorded which). The source of these receptors is a male donor with ankylosing spondylitis.

J is TRBJ1-4 and V is TRBV12-3 or TRBV12-4; D is ambiguous. Trimming took off 5 bases at V and 8 bases at J, with 12 bases between the two ends. This CDR3 is built from 13 residues. This CDR3 is CASSRGGPEKLFF. CDR3 in DNA: TGTGCCAGCAGTCGAGGCGGGCCCGAAAAACTGTTTTTT.

This clonotype was observed at least ten times. The rearrangement uses TRBV4-2 and TRBJ2-3; D might be TRBD2 (5 bases). The CDR3 is 14 residues long. V shed 2 bases and J shed 2 bases, with 8 bases lying between them. Germline-derived CDR1 and CDR2 are LGHNA and YNFKEQ. In nucleotides, the CDR3 is TGTGCCAGCAGCCAAAGCGGAGTCACAGATACGCAGTATTTT. Translation: CASSQSGVTDTQYF.

This clonotype has only one observation. CDR3 DNA: TGTGCCAGCAGCAAAGTCCCACTTTTGAGGGATGAGCAGTTCTTC. As protein: CASSKVPLLRDEQFF. The chain couples TRBV21-1 to TRBJ2-1; TRBD2 is the table's D call, not checked against the DNA. TRBV21-1 is recorded as a pseudogene. The CDR3 contains 15 residues.